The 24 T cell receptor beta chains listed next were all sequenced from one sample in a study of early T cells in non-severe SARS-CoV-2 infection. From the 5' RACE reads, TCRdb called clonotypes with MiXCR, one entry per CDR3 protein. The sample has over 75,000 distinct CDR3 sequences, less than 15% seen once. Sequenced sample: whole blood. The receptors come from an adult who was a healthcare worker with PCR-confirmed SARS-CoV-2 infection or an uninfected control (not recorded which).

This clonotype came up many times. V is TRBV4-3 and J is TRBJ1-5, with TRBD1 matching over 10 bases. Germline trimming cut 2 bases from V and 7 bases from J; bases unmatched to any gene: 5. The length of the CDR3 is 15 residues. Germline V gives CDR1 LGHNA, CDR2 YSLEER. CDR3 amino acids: CASSQQTGGGQPQHF. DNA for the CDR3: TGCGCCAGCAGCCAACAGACAGGGGGCGGACAGCCCCAGCATTTT.

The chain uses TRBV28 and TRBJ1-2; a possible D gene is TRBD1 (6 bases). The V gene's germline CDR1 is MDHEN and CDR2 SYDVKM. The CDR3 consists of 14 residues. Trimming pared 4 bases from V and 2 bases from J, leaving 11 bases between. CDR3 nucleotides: TGTGCCAGCAGTTCAATCACAGGGAACTATGGCTACACCTTC. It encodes CASSSITGNYGYTF.

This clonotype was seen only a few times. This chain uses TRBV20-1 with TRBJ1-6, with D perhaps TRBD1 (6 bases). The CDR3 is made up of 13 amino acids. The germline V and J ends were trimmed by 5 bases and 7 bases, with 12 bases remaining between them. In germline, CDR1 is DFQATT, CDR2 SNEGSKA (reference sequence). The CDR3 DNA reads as TGCAGTGCTGGAGCAGGGGTAAATTCACCCCTCCACTTT. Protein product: CSAGAGVNSPLHF.

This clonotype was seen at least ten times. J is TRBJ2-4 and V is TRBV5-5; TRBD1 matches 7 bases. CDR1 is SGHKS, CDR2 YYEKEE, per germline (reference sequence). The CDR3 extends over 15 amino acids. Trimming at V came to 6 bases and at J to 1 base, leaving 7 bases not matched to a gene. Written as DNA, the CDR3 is TGTGCCAGCACCCAACTGACAGGGGCCAAAAACATTCAGTACTTC. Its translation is CASTQLTGAKNIQYF.

CDR3 nucleotides: TGTGCCAGCAGTTTCCGGGGGGGGCCCGTAGAGACCCAGTACTTC. It yields the protein CASSFRGGPVETQYF. V is TRBV28 and J is TRBJ2-5, with 8 nucleotides matching TRBD2. The CDR3 is 15 amino acids. The junction had 7 bases not matched to a gene; V was cut back by 3 bases and J by 4 bases. Germline CDR1 MDHEN, CDR2 SYDVKM.

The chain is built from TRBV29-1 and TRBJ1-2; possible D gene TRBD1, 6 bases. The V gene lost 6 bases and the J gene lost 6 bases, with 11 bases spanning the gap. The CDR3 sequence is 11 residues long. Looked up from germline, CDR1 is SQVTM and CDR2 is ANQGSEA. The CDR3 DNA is TGCAGCGTGCTGGGGGCGAATGGCTACACCTTC. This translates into CSVLGANGYTF.

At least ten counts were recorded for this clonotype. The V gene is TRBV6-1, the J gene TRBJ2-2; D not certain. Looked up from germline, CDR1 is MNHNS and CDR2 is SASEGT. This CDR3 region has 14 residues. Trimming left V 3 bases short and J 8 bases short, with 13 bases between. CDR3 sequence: CASSDAHFGGELFF. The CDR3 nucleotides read TGTGCCAGCAGTGATGCGCACTTTGGAGGGGAGCTGTTTTTT.

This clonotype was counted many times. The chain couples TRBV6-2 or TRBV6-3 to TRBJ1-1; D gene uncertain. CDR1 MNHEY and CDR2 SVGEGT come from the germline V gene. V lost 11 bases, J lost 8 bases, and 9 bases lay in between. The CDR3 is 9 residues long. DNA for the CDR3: TGTGCCGAGAATCCAGAAGCTTTCTTT. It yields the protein CAENPEAFF.

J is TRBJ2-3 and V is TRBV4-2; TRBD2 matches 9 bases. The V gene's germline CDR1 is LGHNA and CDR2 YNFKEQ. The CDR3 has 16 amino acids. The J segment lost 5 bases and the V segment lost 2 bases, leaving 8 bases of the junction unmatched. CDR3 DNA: TGTGCCAGCAGCCAAAATGCGGGGGGGTTTCAAGATACGCAGTATTTT. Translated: CASSQNAGGFQDTQYF.

CDR3 sequence: CASGSWRETQYF. The CDR3 DNA reads TGTGCCAGCGGAAGTTGGAGAGAGACCCAGTACTTC. The J gene is TRBJ2-5, the V gene TRBV28; D not certain. Deletions cut 8 bases from V and 4 bases from J, with 11 bases between. The CDR3 is made up of 12 amino acids. CDR1 and CDR2 from the germline V gene are MDHEN and SYDVKM.

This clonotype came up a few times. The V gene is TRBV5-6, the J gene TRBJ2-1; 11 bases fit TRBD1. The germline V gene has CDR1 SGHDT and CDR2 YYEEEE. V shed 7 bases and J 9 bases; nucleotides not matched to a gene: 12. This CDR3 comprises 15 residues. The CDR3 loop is CASGGQGATRGEQFF. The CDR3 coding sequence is TGTGCCAGCGGTGGACAGGGGGCTACAAGGGGTGAGCAGTTCTTC.

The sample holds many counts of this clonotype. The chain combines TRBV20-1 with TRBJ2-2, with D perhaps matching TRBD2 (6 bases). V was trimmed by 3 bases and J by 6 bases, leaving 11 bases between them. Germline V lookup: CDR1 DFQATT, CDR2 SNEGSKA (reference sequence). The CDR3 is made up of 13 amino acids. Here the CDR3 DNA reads TGCAGTGCTAGGGCGGGGCTTGCCGGGGAGCTGTTTTTT. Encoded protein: CSARAGLAGELFF.

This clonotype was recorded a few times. The CDR3 bases are TGTGCCAGCAGCTCAGCCTACAATGAGCAGTTCTTC. The encoded protein is CASSSAYNEQFF. This chain links TRBV7-9 with TRBJ2-1; no reliable D call. Trimming took off 4 bases at V and 2 bases at J, with 3 bases between the two ends. Per germline, CDR1 SEHNR and CDR2 FQNEAQ (reference sequence). The length of the CDR3 is 12 residues.

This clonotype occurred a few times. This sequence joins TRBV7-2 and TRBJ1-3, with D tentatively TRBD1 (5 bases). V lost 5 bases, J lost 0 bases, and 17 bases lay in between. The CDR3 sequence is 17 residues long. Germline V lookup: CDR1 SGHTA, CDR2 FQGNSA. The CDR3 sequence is CASSQGNDSFSGNTIYF. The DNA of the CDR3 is TGTGCCAGCAGCCAAGGAAACGACAGCTTCTCTGGAAACACCATATATTTT.

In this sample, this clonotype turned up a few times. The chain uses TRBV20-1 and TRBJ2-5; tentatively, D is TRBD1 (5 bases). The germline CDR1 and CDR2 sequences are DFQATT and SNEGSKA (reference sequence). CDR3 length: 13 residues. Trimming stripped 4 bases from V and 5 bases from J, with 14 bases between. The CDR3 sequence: CSATQTVWETQYF. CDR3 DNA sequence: TGCAGTGCTACGCAGACAGTATGGGAGACCCAGTACTTC.

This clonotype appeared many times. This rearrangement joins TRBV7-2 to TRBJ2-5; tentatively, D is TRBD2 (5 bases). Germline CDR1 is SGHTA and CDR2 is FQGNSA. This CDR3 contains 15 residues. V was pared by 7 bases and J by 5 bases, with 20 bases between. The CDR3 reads CASTPWSTGMETQYF. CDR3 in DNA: TGTGCCAGCACCCCTTGGTCTACGGGGATGGAGACCCAGTACTTC.

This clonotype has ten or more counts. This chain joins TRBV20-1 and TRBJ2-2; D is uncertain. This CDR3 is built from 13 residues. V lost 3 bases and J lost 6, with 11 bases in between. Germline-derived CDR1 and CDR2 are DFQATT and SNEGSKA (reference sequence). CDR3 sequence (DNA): TGCAGTGCTAGGCCCGTAGAGGCCGGGGAGCTGTTTTTT. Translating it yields CSARPVEAGELFF.

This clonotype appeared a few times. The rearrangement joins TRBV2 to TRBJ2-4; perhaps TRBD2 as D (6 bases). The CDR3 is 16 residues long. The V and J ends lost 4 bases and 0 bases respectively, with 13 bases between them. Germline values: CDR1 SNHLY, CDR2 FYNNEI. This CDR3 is CASSGEDGGAKNIQYF. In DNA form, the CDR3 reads TGTGCCAGCAGTGGGGAGGACGGGGGAGCCAAAAACATTCAGTACTTC.

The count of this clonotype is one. The DNA for the CDR3 is TGCAGCGTCTTGAGGGACAGGGGATACGAGCAGTACTTC. It specifies CSVLRDRGYEQYF. This rearrangement joins TRBV29-1 to TRBJ2-7; TRBD1 aligns across 10 bases. The germline V gene has CDR1 SQVTM and CDR2 ANQGSEA. CDR3 length: 13 residues. V dropped 6 bases and J dropped 4; count of bases not matched to a gene: 6.

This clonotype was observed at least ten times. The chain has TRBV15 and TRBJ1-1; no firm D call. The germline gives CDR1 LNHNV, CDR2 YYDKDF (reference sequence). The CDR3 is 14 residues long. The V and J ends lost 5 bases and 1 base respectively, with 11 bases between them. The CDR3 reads CATSEFNANTEAFF. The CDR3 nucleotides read TGTGCCACCAGCGAATTCAACGCGAACACTGAAGCTTTCTTT.

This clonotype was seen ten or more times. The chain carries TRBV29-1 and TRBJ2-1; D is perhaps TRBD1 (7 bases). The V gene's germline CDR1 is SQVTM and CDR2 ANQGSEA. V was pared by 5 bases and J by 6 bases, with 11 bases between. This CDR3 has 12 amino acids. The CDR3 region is CSVSQGGNEQFF. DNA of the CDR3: TGCAGCGTTTCCCAGGGGGGCAATGAGCAGTTCTTC.

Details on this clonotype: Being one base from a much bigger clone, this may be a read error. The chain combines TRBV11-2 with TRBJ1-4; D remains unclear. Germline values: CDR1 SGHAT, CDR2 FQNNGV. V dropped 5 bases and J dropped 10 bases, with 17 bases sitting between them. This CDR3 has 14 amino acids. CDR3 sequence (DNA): TGTGCCAGCAGCCACGTGACTGTTGGCGGAAAACTGTTTTTT. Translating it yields CASSHVTVGGKLFF.

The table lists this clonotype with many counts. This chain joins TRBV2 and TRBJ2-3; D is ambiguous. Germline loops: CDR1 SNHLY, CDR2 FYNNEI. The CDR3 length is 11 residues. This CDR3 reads CATLTTDTQYF. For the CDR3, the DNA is TGTGCTACCCTTACCACAGATACGCAGTATTTT.

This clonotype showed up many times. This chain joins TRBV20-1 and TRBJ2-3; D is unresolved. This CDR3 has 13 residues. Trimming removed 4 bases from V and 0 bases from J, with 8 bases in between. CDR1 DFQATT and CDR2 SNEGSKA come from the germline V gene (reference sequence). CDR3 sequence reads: CSATKGSTDTQYF. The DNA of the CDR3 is TGCAGTGCTACAAAAGGAAGCACAGATACGCAGTATTTT.